One sample yielded the 24 T cell receptor beta chains listed below, sequenced in a study of PD-1 blockade in classical Hodgkin lymphoma. Time point noted: cycle 4 day 1 (C4D1), after more than five weeks of nivolumab. All patients relapsed after autologous stem cell transplantation, and brentuximab vedotin exposure varied. The assay was immunoSEQ multiplex PCR, and TCRdb's table has in-frame clones only and misses some. Altogether tens of thousands of clones are present, about 90% being singletons, with the ten largest covering approximately 10%. This specimen was peripheral blood mononuclear cells (PBMCs), taken before the fourth cycle of nivolumab. All receptors come from a human donor with classical Hodgkin lymphoma.

This clone was recorded a few times. The chain uses TRBV10-1 and TRBJ2-5; no firm D call. Germline V gene lookup returns CDR1 WNHNN and CDR2 SYGVQD (reference sequence). Trimming removed 0 bases at V and 5 bases at J, with 7 bases between. This CDR3 region has 13 residues. The CDR3 DNA is TGCGCCAGCAGTGAGTCCCAATTGGAGACCCAGTACTTC. As protein: CASSESQLETQYF.

The V gene is TRBV28, the J gene TRBJ2-5; D gene unclear. Trimming left V 2 bases short and J 5 bases short, with 9 bases between. The CDR3 totals 13 residues. The germline gives CDR1 MDHEN, CDR2 SYDVKM. CDR3 nucleotides: TGTGCCAGCAGTTTACTTTGGGGTGAGACCCAGTACTTC. Amino acid sequence: CASSLLWGETQYF.

This clone was found once. This chain joins TRBV2 and TRBJ2-2; TRBD1 agrees at 7 bases. This CDR3 comprises 15 residues. V lost 6 bases and J lost 8; bases outside the gene matches: 12. Germline CDR1 and CDR2: SNHLY and FYNNEI. The CDR3 DNA is TGTGCCAGCAGCACCGGGACAGCAAGAGAGGGGGAGCTGTTTTTT. Amino acid sequence: CASSTGTAREGELFF.

This clone appeared once. J is TRBJ2-6 and V is TRBV25-1, with a possible D match to TRBD2 (5 bases). The germline V gene has CDR1 MGHDK and CDR2 SYGVNS. The CDR3 is 16 residues long. Trimming shortened V by 4 bases and J by 1 base, and 11 bases separated the two germline ends. The CDR3 DNA reads as TGTGCCAGCAGTGTTGGTCGGGGTTCTGGGGCCAACGTCCTGACTTTC. It encodes CASSVGRGSGANVLTF.

The chain recombines TRBV6-5 with TRBJ1-2; 8 bases map to TRBD1. This CDR3 comprises 14 residues. CDR1 MNHEY and CDR2 SVGAGI come from the germline V gene. V dropped 7 bases and J dropped 2; count of bases not matched to a gene: 6. CDR3 nucleotide sequence: TGTGCCAGCAAACCTCGGACAGGGAACTATGGCTACACCTTC. This gives the protein CASKPRTGNYGYTF.

This chain uses TRBV7-9 with TRBJ2-5, with a tentative D call TRBD1 (5 bases). Germline values: CDR1 SEHNR, CDR2 FQNEAQ (reference sequence). Trimming shortened V by 1 base and J by 4 bases, and 10 bases separated the two germline ends. The CDR3 loop spans 14 amino acids. In nucleotides, the CDR3 is TGTGCCAGCAGCTTAGTGACAGACGGAGAGACCCAGTACTTC. This sequence encodes CASSLVTDGETQYF.

This sequence joins TRBV18 and TRBJ1-2; D unresolved. V was pared by 3 bases and J by 5 bases, with 13 bases between. This CDR3 is 14 amino acids long. Germline V gives CDR1 KGHSH, CDR2 LQKENI. This CDR3 is CASSPWDEEYGYTF. As DNA, the CDR3 is TGTGCCAGCTCACCTTGGGATGAGGAATATGGCTACACCTTC.

Only a few counts were recorded for this clone. The chain has TRBV29-1 and TRBJ1-1, with 7 bases that match TRBD1. V lost 6 bases to trimming and J lost 1 base; unmatched junction nucleotides: 8. The CDR3 covers 14 residues. CDR1 is SQVTM, CDR2 ANQGSEA, per germline. The CDR3 bases are TGCAGCGTCGCTGGGACAGAGAAGAACACTGAAGCTTTCTTT. Translating gives CSVAGTEKNTEAFF.

The V gene is TRBV9, the J gene TRBJ2-7; D might be TRBD1 (6 bases). Per the germline V gene, CDR1 is SGDLS and CDR2 is YYNGEE. The CDR3 runs 15 residues. V was trimmed by 0 bases and J by 5 bases, leaving 15 bases between them. The CDR3 DNA sequence: TGTGCCAGCAGCGTAGGACTTACAGGGTTGGACGAGCAGTACTTC. It encodes CASSVGLTGLDEQYF.

This rearrangement joins TRBV19 to TRBJ1-5; no firm D call. Germline CDR1 and CDR2: LNHDA and SQIVND (reference sequence). The length of the CDR3 is 15 residues. Trimming took off 2 bases at V and 7 bases at J, with 15 bases between the two ends. The CDR3 DNA is TGTGCCAGTAGTATACGCGGTGTCGGGTTACAGCCCCAGCATTTT. Protein sequence: CASSIRGVGLQPQHF.

The chain couples TRBV13 to TRBJ2-3; D gene unclear. The CDR3 loop spans 15 amino acids. CDR1 and CDR2 (germline): PRHDT, FYEKMQ (reference sequence). Trimming pared 4 bases from V and 2 bases from J, leaving 13 bases between. CDR3 coding DNA: TGTGCCAGCAGCTCCGCCCCGGAAGTCACAGATACGCAGTATTTT. Protein: CASSSAPEVTDTQYF.

The CDR3 coding sequence is TGTGCCAGCAGCCCGCCCGCGACTAGCGGGGGGGCCGGGGAGCTGTTTTTT. Translation: CASSPPATSGGAGELFF. The V call is TRBV7-9, the J call TRBJ2-2; 14 bases map to TRBD2. The CDR3 consists of 17 residues. With 5 bases clipped from V and 6 bases from J, the junction kept 8 bases outside the gene matches. Germline assignment: CDR1 SEHNR and CDR2 FQNEAQ (reference sequence). Filled out from reference TRBV7-9 and TRBJ2-2, the complete variable domain reads DTGVSQNPRHKITKRGQNVTFRCDPISEHNRLYWYRQTLGQGPEFLTYFQNEAQLEKSRLLSDRFSAERPKGSFSTLEIQRTEQGDSAMYLCASSPPATSGGAGELFFGEGSRLTVL.

The V call is TRBV7-8, the J call TRBJ2-3; 7 positions match TRBD2. Germline V gene data show CDR1 as SGHVS and CDR2 as FQNEAQ. The CDR3 totals 16 residues. V lost 2 bases, J lost 5 bases, and 10 bases stayed unmatched. CDR3 residues: CASSLMAGEGRDTQYF. Here the CDR3 DNA reads TGTGCCAGCAGCTTAATGGCGGGGGAGGGTAGAGATACGCAGTATTTT.

The chain recombines TRBV27 with TRBJ1-1; D is possibly TRBD1 (5 bases). V lost 3 bases, J lost 7 bases, and 12 bases lay in between. The CDR3 length is 13 residues. CDR1 and CDR2 from the germline V gene are MNHEY and SMNVEV (reference sequence). CDR3 DNA: TGTGCCAGCAGTTTCCTGCGGGGGAATGAAGCTTTCTTT. This codes for CASSFLRGNEAFF.

This clone was counted once. The DNA of the CDR3 is TGTGCCAGCAGCTTAGTATCTTTCGAGACCCAGTACTTC. Translation gives CASSLVSFETQYF. This chain uses TRBV7-2 with TRBJ2-5; D unclear. V shed 1 base and J shed 5 bases, with 8 bases lying between them. Germline V lookup: CDR1 SGHTA, CDR2 FQGNSA. The CDR3 has 13 residues.

V usage is TRBV2 and J usage is TRBJ2-7; D may be TRBD1 (5 bases). The CDR3 has 15 amino acids. Germline CDR1 SNHLY, CDR2 FYNNEI. V lost 6 bases to trimming and J lost 1 base, with 16 bases between them. CDR3 sequence (DNA): TGTGCCAGCAGATATCCAGGGTCTAGTTCCTACGAGCAGTACTTC. Translation: CASRYPGSSSYEQYF.

The J gene is TRBJ2-7, the V gene TRBV7-6; D is ambiguous. The CDR3 length is 14 residues. Germline loops: CDR1 SGHVS, CDR2 FNYEAQ. V was cut by 0 bases and J by 2 bases, with 8 bases left in between. The CDR3 here is CASSLAPSPYEQYF. CDR3 bases: TGTGCCAGCAGCTTAGCACCTTCCCCCTACGAGCAGTACTTC.

The chain couples TRBV12-5 to TRBJ1-1; D gene uncertain. The V gene's germline CDR1 is LGHNT and CDR2 FRNRAP. The CDR3 contains 11 residues. Trimming stripped 6 bases from V and 10 bases from J, with 12 bases between. The CDR3 bases are TGTGCTAGTGGCGAACAGCTCCGAGCTTTCTTT. As protein: CASGEQLRAFF.

The V and J genes are TRBV25-1 and TRBJ2-1; possible D gene TRBD2, 6 bases. The CDR3 totals 12 residues. The V end lost 5 bases, the J end lost 7 bases, and 9 bases lay between the germline ends. Germline lookup yields CDR1 MGHDK and CDR2 SYGVNS. The DNA of the CDR3 is TGTGCCAGCAGTATGGGACTGAATGAGCAGTTCTTC. Protein product: CASSMGLNEQFF.

The chain carries TRBV6-5 and TRBJ1-3; a weak D match, TRBD1 (5 bases). The CDR3 length is 15 residues. Germline V lookup: CDR1 MNHEY, CDR2 SVGAGI. Trimming pared 4 bases from V and 0 bases from J, leaving 10 bases between. DNA of the CDR3: TGTGCCAGCAGTTTAACAGGTGGCTCTGGAAACACCATATATTTT. This gives the protein CASSLTGGSGNTIYF.

The chain is built from TRBV6-4 and TRBJ2-5; D is unclear. Deletions cut 4 bases from V and 4 bases from J, with 7 bases between. This CDR3 contains 12 residues. Germline V lookup: CDR1 MRHNA, CDR2 SNTAGT. The CDR3 region has the DNA TGTGCCAGCAGTGCCGACGGAGAGACCCAGTACTTC. It specifies CASSADGETQYF.

The J gene is TRBJ2-7, the V gene TRBV30, with 8 bases that match TRBD1. The CDR3 is 13 amino acids. Per germline, CDR1 GTSNPN and CDR2 SVGIG (reference sequence). With 4 bases clipped from V and 5 bases from J, the junction kept 7 bases outside the gene matches. CDR3 sequence (DNA): TGTGCCTGGAACCGACAGGGGTTGGACGAGCAGTACTTC. This sequence encodes CAWNRQGLDEQYF.

The V gene is TRBV11-3, the J gene TRBJ2-2, with a weak D call TRBD2 (5 bases). Trimming took 1 base from V and 4 from J, leaving 7 bases between them. This CDR3 has 14 amino acids. The germline gives CDR1 SGHNT, CDR2 YENEEA. The CDR3 DNA reads as TGTGCCAGCAGCTTAGTACGGGGCACCGGGGAGCTGTTTTTT. This encodes CASSLVRGTGELFF.

The rearrangement links TRBV2 to TRBJ1-2; D might be TRBD1 (6 bases). The V end was cut by 8 bases, the J end by 4 bases, with 11 bases between. The CDR3 length is 12 residues. From germline, CDR1 is SNHLY and CDR2 FYNNEI. CDR3 in DNA: TGTGCCAGCCCGGACAGTGCCTATGGCTACACCTTC. Residues: CASPDSAYGYTF.